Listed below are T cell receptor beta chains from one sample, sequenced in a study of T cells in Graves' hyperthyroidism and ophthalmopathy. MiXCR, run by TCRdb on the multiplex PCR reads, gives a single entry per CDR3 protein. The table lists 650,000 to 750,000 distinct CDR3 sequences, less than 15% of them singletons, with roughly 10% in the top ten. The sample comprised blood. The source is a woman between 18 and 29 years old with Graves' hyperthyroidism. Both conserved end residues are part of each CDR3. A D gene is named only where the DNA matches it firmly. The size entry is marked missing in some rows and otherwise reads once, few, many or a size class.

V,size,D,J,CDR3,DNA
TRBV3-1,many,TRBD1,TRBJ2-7,CASSQPGQGAFYEQYF,TGTGCCAGCAGCCAACCCGGACAGGGAGCCTTCTACGAGCAGTACTTC
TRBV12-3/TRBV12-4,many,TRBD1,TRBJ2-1,CASNPGQGYNEQFF,TGTGCCAGCAACCCGGGACAGGGATACAATGAGCAGTTCTTC
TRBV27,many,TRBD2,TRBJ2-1,CASSTPGTSLNEQFF,TGTGCCAGCAGTACTCCCGGGACTAGTCTTAATGAGCAGTTCTTC
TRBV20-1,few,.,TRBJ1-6,CSARFRWNSPLHF,TGCAGTGCTAGATTCAGGTGGAATTCACCCCTCCACTTT
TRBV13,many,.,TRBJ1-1,CASSGEPNTEAFF,TGTGCCAGCAGCGGGGAACCGAACACTGAAGCTTTCTTT
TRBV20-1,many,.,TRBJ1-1,CSGGPSAEAFF,TGCAGTGGAGGCCCTAGCGCTGAAGCTTTCTTT
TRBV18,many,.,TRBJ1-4,CASSLSDPANEKLFF,TGTGCCAGCTCACTGTCGGACCCAGCTAATGAAAAACTGTTTTTT
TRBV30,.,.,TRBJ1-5,CAWAGGVLGPQHF,TGTGCCTGGGCTGGCGGGGTTCTAGGGCCCCAGCATTTT
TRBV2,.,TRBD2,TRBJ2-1,CASRGTSGSQRDEQFF,TGTGCCAGCAGGGGGACTAGCGGGAGTCAGAGGGATGAGCAGTTCTTC
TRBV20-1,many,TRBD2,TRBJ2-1,CSARLTSLNEQFF,TGCAGTGCTAGACTGACTAGCCTGAATGAGCAGTTCTTC
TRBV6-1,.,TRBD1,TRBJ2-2,CASSNRNRGLNTGELFF,TGTGCCAGCAGTAATCGGAACAGGGGGCTGAACACCGGGGAGCTGTTTTTT
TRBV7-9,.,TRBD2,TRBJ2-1,CASSPLTSGSLYNEQFF,TGTGCCAGCAGCCCTTTGACTAGCGGGAGCCTTTACAATGAGCAGTTCTTC
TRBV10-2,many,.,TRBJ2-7,CASSEPSDILSAYEQYF,TGCGCCAGCAGTGAGCCGTCGGACATCCTTTCGGCCTACGAGCAGTACTTC
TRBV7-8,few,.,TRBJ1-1,CASSSPRVTEAFF,TGTGCCAGCAGCTCCCCCCGGGTCACTGAAGCTTTCTTT
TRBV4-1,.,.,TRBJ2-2,CASSLLSRAREVAGELFF,TGCGCCAGCAGCCTCCTGTCGAGGGCTCGTGAAGTGGCCGGGGAGCTGTTTTTT
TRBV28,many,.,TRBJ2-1,CASSLLALRTYNEQFF,TGTGCCAGCAGTTTACTGGCGTTACGGACCTACAATGAGCAGTTCTTC
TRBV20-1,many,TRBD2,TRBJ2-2,CSAGDSGRTGELFF,TGCAGTGCCGGCGATAGCGGGAGAACCGGGGAGCTGTTTTTT
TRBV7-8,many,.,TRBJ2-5,CASSLRRPGHGTETQYF,TGTGCCAGCAGCTTAAGGCGGCCAGGACACGGGACGGAGACCCAGTACTTC
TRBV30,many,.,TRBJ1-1,CAWRGRWNTEAFF,TGTGCCTGGAGGGGACGGTGGAACACTGAAGCTTTCTTT
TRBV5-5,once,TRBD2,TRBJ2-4,CASSPLGLAGGQAKNIQYF,TGTGCCAGCAGCCCCCTGGGACTAGCGGGAGGGCAGGCCAAAAACATTCAGTACTTC
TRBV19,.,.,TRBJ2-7,CASSIAISGEQYF,TGTGCCAGTAGTATTGCGATCTCCGGCGAGCAGTACTTC
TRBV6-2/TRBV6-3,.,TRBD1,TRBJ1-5,CASSYSGTGSYQPQHF,TGTGCCAGCAGTTACTCCGGGACAGGTTCTTATCAGCCCCAGCATTTT
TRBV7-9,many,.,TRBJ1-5,CASSYGSGNGGQPQHF,TGTGCCAGCAGCTATGGCAGTGGGAATGGTGGTCAGCCCCAGCATTTT
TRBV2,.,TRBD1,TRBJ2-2,CAGRQGAGELFF,TGTGCCGGACGACAGGGGGCAGGGGAGCTGTTTTTT
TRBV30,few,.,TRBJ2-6,CAWSQPPGVGANVLTF,TGTGCCTGGAGTCAACCACCAGGGGTAGGGGCCAACGTCCTGACTTTC
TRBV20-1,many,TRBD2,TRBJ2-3,CSARGGPGGVMNTQYF,TGCAGTGCTAGAGGGGGACCGGGAGGAGTTATGAATACGCAGTATTTT
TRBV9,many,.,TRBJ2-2,CASSVAAGELFF,TGTGCCAGCAGCGTAGCTGCCGGGGAGCTGTTTTTT
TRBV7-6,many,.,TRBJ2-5,CASSLGSQGMETQYF,TGTGCCAGCAGCTTAGGCTCCCAGGGGATGGAGACCCAGTACTTC
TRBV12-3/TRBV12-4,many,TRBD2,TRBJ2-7,CASSPSWEGPYEQYF,TGTGCCAGCAGCCCTTCGTGGGAGGGCCCGTACGAGCAGTACTTC
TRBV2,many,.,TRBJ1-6,CASTWDRGYSSPLHF,TGTGCCAGCACCTGGGACCGGGGATACAGTTCACCCCTCCACTTT
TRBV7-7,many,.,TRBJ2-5,CASSLSGGYQETQYF,TGTGCTAGCAGCTTAAGTGGAGGGTACCAAGAGACCCAGTACTTC
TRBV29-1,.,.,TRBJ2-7,CSVGGGPAFYEQYF,TGCAGCGTTGGGGGTGGACCGGCCTTCTACGAGCAGTACTTC
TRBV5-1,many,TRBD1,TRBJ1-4,CASSPGTAATNEKLFF,TGCGCCAGCAGCCCAGGGACAGCTGCAACTAATGAAAAACTGTTTTTT
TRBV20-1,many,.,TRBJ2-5,CSARASGRLQETQYF,TGCAGTGCTAGAGCGAGCGGGCGCCTGCAAGAGACCCAGTACTTC
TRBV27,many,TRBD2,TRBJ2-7,CASSYAGTTNEQYF,TGTGCCAGCAGTTATGCCGGGACTACAAACGAGCAGTACTTC
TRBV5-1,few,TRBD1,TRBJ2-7,CASNSGTVQAEQYF,TGCGCCAGCAATTCTGGGACAGTCCAAGCCGAGCAGTACTTC
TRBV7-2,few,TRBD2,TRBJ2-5,CASSLPILAGVETQYF,TGTGCCAGCAGCTTACCCATACTAGCGGGTGTGGAGACCCAGTACTTC
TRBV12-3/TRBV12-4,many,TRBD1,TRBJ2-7,CASSLYRGYEQYF,TGTGCCAGCAGTTTGTACAGGGGGTACGAGCAGTACTTC
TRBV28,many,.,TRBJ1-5,CASIVGGSRQPQHF,TGTGCCAGCATCGTAGGAGGATCTCGTCAGCCCCAGCATTTT